The T cell receptor beta chain described here comes from a study of shared T cell receptors in the human thymus. This table comes from immunoSEQ multiplex PCR, and its TCRdb copy is limited to in-frame clones, with some not included. The sample includes 630,000 or so clones, more than 70% seen only once; the top ten take 0.0094%. CDR3 length: 15 residues. These data were also reused for a study on human thymus T cells. As that report states: Unrelated individuals were reported by related research to share highly overlapping thymic repertoires.

This sequence joins TRBV21-1 and TRBJ2-7; the DNA was not compared with TRBD1, the D call given in the table. TRBV21-1 is flagged as a pseudogene. The sequenced material came from thymocytes. The source is a boy under two years old with a congenital heart defect. CDR3 sequence reads: CASSNQQGEPYEQYF. DNA for the CDR3: TGTGCCAGCAGCAATCAACAGGGGGAGCCCTACGAGCAGTACTTC.